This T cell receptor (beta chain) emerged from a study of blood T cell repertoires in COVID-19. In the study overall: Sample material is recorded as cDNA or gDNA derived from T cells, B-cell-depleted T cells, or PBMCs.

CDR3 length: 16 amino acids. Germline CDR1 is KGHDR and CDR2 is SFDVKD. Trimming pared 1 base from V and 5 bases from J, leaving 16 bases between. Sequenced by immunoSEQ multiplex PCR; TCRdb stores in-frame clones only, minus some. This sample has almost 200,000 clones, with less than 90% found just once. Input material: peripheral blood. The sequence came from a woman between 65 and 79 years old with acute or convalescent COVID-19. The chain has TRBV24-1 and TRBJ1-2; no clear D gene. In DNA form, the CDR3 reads TGTGCCACCAGTGATTTAGGACCGGCGAGAGGGTATGGCTACACCTTC. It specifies CATSDLGPARGYGYTF.